The 31 T cell receptor beta chains given below trace back to one sample, sequenced in a study of cytomegalovirus exposure and HLA in healthy donors. A multiplex PCR was run with 60 Vbeta primers and 13 Jbeta primers. TCRdb's table, derived via immunoSEQ multiplex PCR, lists solely in-frame clones and lacks some. In the table there are about 130,000 clones, 8% to 9.5% of which are singletons. The sample comprised PBMCs. The receptors originated from a man aged 40-55 years in good health and CMV-seronegative.

This clone was observed a few times. The chain has TRBV10-3 and TRBJ1-4; TRBD1 aligns across 7 bases. J gave up 3 bases and V 2 bases, and 3 bases lay outside the gene matches. The CDR3 spans 15 residues. Germline-derived CDR1 and CDR2 are ENHRY and SYGVKD. The CDR3 nucleotides are TGTGCCATCAGTGAGCTTGACAGGGCTAATGAAAAACTGTTTTTT. It translates to CAISELDRANEKLFF.

The chain couples TRBV28 to TRBJ1-1; possible D gene TRBD1, 6 bases. The CDR3 has 15 amino acids. V was cut by 5 bases and J by 5 bases, with 18 bases left in between. Germline V gene data show CDR1 as MDHEN and CDR2 as SYDVKM. CDR3 amino acids: CASSLTTGGVTEAFF. The DNA of the CDR3 is TGTGCCAGCAGTCTGACGACAGGTGGAGTTACTGAAGCTTTCTTT.

The J gene is TRBJ2-5, the V gene TRBV14; D is undetermined. The J call may be wrong; the DNA end is better matched by TRBJ2-7. There are 14 residues in the CDR3. CDR1 and CDR2 from the germline V gene are SGHDN and FVKESK. DNA for the CDR3: TGTGCCAGCAGCCATCAATTGAACCCCTACGAGCAGTACTTC. Translating gives CASSHQLNPYEQYF.

In this sample, this clone turned up a few times. The J gene is TRBJ1-2, the V gene TRBV4-2, with D perhaps matching TRBD1 (5 bases). This CDR3 has 17 amino acids. The germline gives CDR1 LGHNA, CDR2 YNFKEQ. The ends were cut back, 1 base at V and 6 bases at J, with 21 bases in the middle. For the CDR3, the DNA is TGTGCCAGCAGCCAAGTTCTCCCAGGTCCAGGGTTAAATGGCTACACCTTC. This encodes CASSQVLPGPGLNGYTF.

The chain recombines TRBV9 with TRBJ1-2, with D uncertain. The CDR3 spans 14 residues. Germline V gene data show CDR1 as SGDLS and CDR2 as YYNGEE. Trimming removed 2 bases from V and 6 bases from J, with 14 bases in between. In DNA, the CDR3 is TGTGCCAGCAGCGTGGGCAGTTTGGTCGATGGCTACACCTTC. Amino acids: CASSVGSLVDGYTF.

This clone was observed at least ten times. The chain employs TRBV19 and TRBJ2-7, with 8 bases aligning to TRBD2. CDR1 is LNHDA and CDR2 is SQIVND in the germline V gene (reference sequence). CDR3 length: 16 residues. V shed 9 bases and J 0 bases; nucleotides not matched to a gene: 13. In DNA form, the CDR3 reads TGTGCCAGCGCCCCGCGGGGGGCTCTTAGCTCCTACGAGCAGTACTTC. This gives the protein CASAPRGALSSYEQYF. The whole variable domain, remainder taken from reference TRBV19 and TRBJ2-7, is DGGITQSPKYLFRKEGQNVTLSCEQNLNHDAMYWYRQDPGQGLRLIYYSQIVNDFQKGDIAEGYSVSREKKESFPLTVTSAQKNPTAFYLCASAPRGALSSYEQYFGPGTRLTVT.

The J gene is TRBJ2-7, the V gene TRBV28; TRBD1 might be the D (5 bases). The CDR3 totals 16 residues. Trimming took off 2 bases at V and 2 bases at J, with 16 bases between the two ends. Looked up from germline, CDR1 is MDHEN and CDR2 is SYDVKM. The CDR3: CASSLEQVGVTYEQYF. CDR3 sequence (DNA): TGTGCCAGCAGTTTAGAACAGGTAGGGGTTACCTACGAGCAGTACTTC.

The rearrangement uses TRBV4-2 and TRBJ1-3; unclear D gene. The CDR3 covers 15 residues. V lost 0 bases, J lost 4 bases, and 10 bases lay in between. Germline V gene lookup returns CDR1 LGHNA and CDR2 YNFKEQ. The CDR3 coding sequence is TGTGCCAGCAGCCAAGATCCGCGCGGCGGAAACACCATATATTTT. Translating gives CASSQDPRGGNTIYF.

This sequence joins TRBV19 and TRBJ1-6; 8 nucleotides match TRBD1. In germline, CDR1 is LNHDA, CDR2 SQIVND (reference sequence). The length of the CDR3 is 15 residues. The V gene end was trimmed by 3 bases and the J gene end by 10 bases; junction bases not matched to a gene: 8. In DNA, the CDR3 is TGTGCCAGTAGTATCGGGGGCAGGGGGCAATCACCCCTCCACTTT. The encoded protein is CASSIGGRGQSPLHF.

In this sample, this clone turned up a few times. The chain combines TRBV4-3 with TRBJ2-6; tentative D call: TRBD2 (5 bases). The germline V gene has CDR1 LGHNA and CDR2 YSLEER. The CDR3 runs 16 residues. Trimming removed 0 bases from V and 2 bases from J, with 8 bases in between. The CDR3 is CASSQDRGPGANVLTF. The CDR3 nucleotides are TGCGCCAGCAGCCAAGATCGAGGGCCTGGGGCCAACGTCCTGACTTTC.

The chain is built from TRBV12-5 and TRBJ2-1; 9 nucleotides match TRBD2. Looked up from germline, CDR1 is LGHNT and CDR2 is FRNRAP. V shed 0 bases, J shed 8 bases, and the junction held 8 bases outside the gene matches. The CDR3 sequence is 16 residues long. CDR3 sequence: CASGLVSSGGIYEQFF. In DNA form, the CDR3 reads TGTGCTAGTGGTTTGGTATCAAGCGGGGGGATCTATGAGCAGTTCTTC.

As DNA, the CDR3 is TGTGCCAGCAGTTTTTCCAGACAGAACACTGAAGCTTTCTTT. Residues: CASSFSRQNTEAFF. V is TRBV28 and J is TRBJ1-1, with unresolved D. Looked up from germline, CDR1 is MDHEN and CDR2 is SYDVKM. V dropped 3 bases and J dropped 1 base, with 9 bases sitting between them. CDR3 length: 14 residues.

CDR3 nucleotides: TGTGCCAGCAGCCAAACCCTGACGACCAGGGATTTCTTT. It is translated as CASSQTLTTRDFF. The V gene is TRBV7-2, the J gene TRBJ1-1; D possibly corresponds to TRBD1 (5 bases). The CDR3 spans 13 residues. Trimming took 5 bases from V and 13 from J, leaving 20 bases between them. CDR1 and CDR2 from the germline V gene are SGHTA and FQGNSA.

V usage is TRBV6-6 and J usage is TRBJ1-1, with TRBD1 matching over 9 bases. The length of the CDR3 is 14 residues. Trimming cost V 7 bases and J 5 bases; bases outside gene matches: 8. CDR1 and CDR2 from the germline V gene are MNHNY and SVGAGI (reference sequence). For the CDR3, the DNA is TGTGCCAGCACCTTAGGGGACAGGGCAACTGAAGCTTTCTTT. Translation: CASTLGDRATEAFF.

This clone was seen once. The CDR3 nucleotides are TGTGCCTGGCCTAATGGACAGGGGGCCCTTCTAGGGGGCTACACCTTC. Translation: CAWPNGQGALLGGYTF. This chain uses TRBV30 with TRBJ1-2, with 11 bases that match TRBD1. Germline CDR1 is GTSNPN and CDR2 is SVGIG (reference sequence). The CDR3 has 16 residues. V trimming: 5 bases; J trimming: 8 bases; junction bases outside the gene matches: 16.

In regard to this clone: Additional DNA sequences in this sample encode the identical CDR3. The J gene is TRBJ1-1, the V gene TRBV18, with D perhaps matching TRBD1 (5 bases). V dropped 3 bases and J dropped 5 bases, with 13 bases sitting between them. Looked up from germline, CDR1 is KGHSH and CDR2 is LQKENI. CDR3 length: 14 amino acids. CDR3 sequence (DNA): TGTGCCAGCTCACCCCAGCAGGGCGAAACTGAAGCTTTCTTT. This gives the protein CASSPQQGETEAFF.

This clone was found a few times. The chain combines TRBV4-1 with TRBJ1-5, with D maybe TRBD1 (6 bases). The CDR3 length is 14 residues. V was pared by 1 base and J by 5 bases, with 9 bases between. CDR1 MGHRA and CDR2 YSYEKL come from the germline V gene. CDR3 protein: CASSQVGGYQPQHF. The CDR3 DNA is TGCGCCAGCAGCCAAGTTGGGGGCTATCAGCCCCAGCATTTT.

This clone was seen only a few times. The chain joins TRBV11-2 to TRBJ1-6; D gene uncertain. V was shortened by 2 bases and J by 13 bases, with 9 bases between the two germline ends. The germline V gene encodes CDR1 SGHAT and CDR2 FQNNGV. The CDR3 is 12 residues long. CDR3 loop: CASSLTPRPLHF. CDR3 nucleotide sequence: TGTGCCAGCAGCTTAACCCCCCGGCCCCTCCACTTT. The entire variable domain, with the rest obtained from reference TRBV11-2 and TRBJ1-6, is as follows: EAGVAQSPRYKIIEKRQSVAFWCNPISGHATLYWYQQILGQGPKLLIQFQNNGVVDDSQLPKDRFSAERLKGVDSTLKIQPAKLEDSAVYLCASSLTPRPLHFGNGTRLTVT.

This chain links TRBV19 with TRBJ1-1; 9 bases agree with TRBD1. Germline loops: CDR1 LNHDA, CDR2 SQIVND (reference sequence). This CDR3 is built from 15 residues. With 3 bases clipped from V and 6 bases from J, the junction kept 8 bases outside the gene matches. The CDR3 sequence: CASSMGQGKTSEAFF. Here the CDR3 DNA reads TGTGCCAGTAGTATGGGACAGGGTAAGACTTCTGAAGCTTTCTTT.

This clone has only a few counts. The chain recombines TRBV4-1 with TRBJ1-2; D uncertain. Germline values: CDR1 MGHRA, CDR2 YSYEKL. V dropped 2 bases and J dropped 7 bases, with 11 bases sitting between them. The CDR3 has 13 residues. DNA of the CDR3: TGCGCCAGCAGCCAACTTTTCCCGGGTGGCTACACCTTC. Translation: CASSQLFPGGYTF.

J is TRBJ2-1 and V is TRBV9, with TRBD2 identical over 14 bases. This CDR3 is built from 17 residues. J was trimmed by 7 bases and V by 4 bases; bases with no gene match: 10. CDR1 and CDR2 from the germline V gene are SGDLS and YYNGEE. The chain's CDR3 is CASSSSQTSGGGNEQFF. The CDR3, as DNA: TGTGCCAGCAGCTCTAGCCAGACTAGCGGGGGGGGGAATGAGCAGTTCTTC.

The chain couples TRBV2 to TRBJ1-1; D unclear. The ends were cut back, 1 base at V and 1 base at J, with 7 bases in the middle. The germline CDR1 and CDR2 sequences are SNHLY and FYNNEI. CDR3 size: 14 residues. The CDR3 spells CASSEVGRNTEAFF. For the CDR3, the DNA is TGTGCCAGCAGTGAAGTTGGGAGGAACACTGAAGCTTTCTTT.

A few counts support this clone. The rearrangement links TRBV6-6 to TRBJ1-2; 7 nucleotides match TRBD1. CDR1 is MNHNY, CDR2 SVGAGI, per germline (reference sequence). The CDR3 totals 15 residues. Trimming at V came to 5 bases and at J to 7 bases, leaving 13 bases not matched to a gene. This CDR3 is CASSPTEGAWGGYTF. The CDR3 coding sequence is TGTGCCAGCAGTCCAACAGAGGGGGCTTGGGGTGGCTACACCTTC.

V usage is TRBV28 and J usage is TRBJ2-3; D is perhaps TRBD2 (5 bases). Trimming left V 5 bases short and J 3 bases short, with 12 bases between. This CDR3 has 14 amino acids. Germline V gene sequence: CDR1 MDHEN, CDR2 SYDVKM. CDR3 coding DNA: TGTGCCAGCAGTCCGGACTCGATGACAGATACGCAGTATTTT. Translating it yields CASSPDSMTDTQYF.

V usage is TRBV9 and J usage is TRBJ2-7; 7 bases are a match to TRBD2. CDR1 and CDR2 (germline): SGDLS, YYNGEE. Germline trimming cut 0 bases from V and 7 bases from J; bases unmatched to any gene: 7. The CDR3 is 14 amino acids. In nucleotides, the CDR3 is TGTGCCAGCAGCGTAGGGAGCGGGGCTGGAGAGCAGTACTTC. It codes for CASSVGSGAGEQYF. Drawing the rest from reference TRBV9 and TRBJ2-7, the complete variable domain is DSGVTQTPKHLITATGQRVTLRCSPRSGDLSVYWYQQSLDQGLQFLIQYYNGEERAKGNILERFSAQQFPDLHSELNLSSLELGDSALYFCASSVGSGAGEQYFGPGTRLTVT.

The V call is TRBV2, the J call TRBJ1-3; TRBD1 aligns across 8 bases. This CDR3 has 16 residues. The germline gives CDR1 SNHLY, CDR2 FYNNEI. The ends lost 6 bases at V and 2 bases at J; junction bases unmatched: 9. CDR3 coding DNA: TGTGCCAGCAGCTTGACAGGGGTCCGCGCTGGAAACACCATATATTTT. As protein: CASSLTGVRAGNTIYF.

There are a few counts of this clone. The chain has TRBV27 and TRBJ1-1; D is unresolved. Trimming pared 0 bases from V and 2 bases from J, leaving 7 bases between. Germline assignment: CDR1 MNHEY and CDR2 SMNVEV (reference sequence). The CDR3 has 14 amino acids. CDR3 nucleotide sequence: TGTGCCAGCAGTTTATCTAGCAAAAACACTGAAGCTTTCTTT. Translating it yields CASSLSSKNTEAFF.

This clone was recorded a few times. This sequence joins TRBV5-1 and TRBJ2-2; D remains ambiguous. The CDR3 runs to 14 residues. Looked up from germline, CDR1 is SGHRS and CDR2 is YFSETQ. V dropped 0 bases and J dropped 2 bases, with 5 bases sitting between them. The CDR3 loop is CASSLDINTGELFF. The CDR3 DNA follows: TGCGCCAGCAGCTTGGACATAAACACCGGGGAGCTGTTTTTT.

The chain couples TRBV28 to TRBJ1-2; D is undetermined. This CDR3 contains 12 residues. V was trimmed by 4 bases and J by 2 bases, leaving 5 bases between them. In germline, CDR1 is MDHEN, CDR2 SYDVKM. The CDR3 nucleotides read TGTGCCAGCAGTTCCGGGAACTATGGCTACACCTTC. Translated, it gives CASSSGNYGYTF.

The chain carries TRBV28 and TRBJ2-7; TRBD1 is a possible D gene (6 bases). The CDR3 has 16 residues. Trimming pared 6 bases from V and 4 bases from J, leaving 22 bases between. Germline CDR1 MDHEN, CDR2 SYDVKM. The CDR3 DNA reads TGTGCCAGCAGCCTGACCCTGGCAGGGGAAGTTTACGAGCAGTACTTC. Its protein product is CASSLTLAGEVYEQYF. Drawing the rest from reference TRBV28 and TRBJ2-7, the complete variable domain is DVKVTQSSRYLVKRTGEKVFLECVQDMDHENMFWYRQDPGLGLRLIYFSYDVKMKEKGDIPEGYSVSREKKERFSLILESASTNQTSMYLCASSLTLAGEVYEQYFGPGTRLTVT.

The chain carries TRBV18 and TRBJ1-2, with no clear D. V was clipped by 3 bases and J by 1 base, with 12 bases between them. CDR3 length equals 15 residues. Germline V gene data show CDR1 as KGHSH and CDR2 as LQKENI. The CDR3 nucleotides are TGTGCCAGCTCACCGGCATCCGGGAGTAACTATGGCTACACCTTC. This codes for CASSPASGSNYGYTF.